The 25 T cell receptor beta chains given below trace back to one sample, sequenced in a study of blood T cell repertoires in COVID-19. Assay: immunoSEQ multiplex PCR; the TCRdb copy retains only in-frame clones and omits some. The sample yields some 400,000 clones, roughly nine tenths seen once. Sequencing was done on a sample of PBMCs or T cells enriched from blood (not recorded which). These receptors were collected from a man aged 25-45 years who had recovered from COVID-19.

CDR3 sequence (DNA): TGTGCCAGCAGCACCACCGGGGGGCGGGAGGATACGCAGTATTTT. Protein sequence: CASSTTGGREDTQYF. This rearrangement joins TRBV9 to TRBJ2-3; D may be TRBD2 (7 bases). CDR3 length equals 15 residues. Germline values: CDR1 SGDLS, CDR2 YYNGEE. V gave up 4 bases and J gave up 6 bases, with 18 bases separating them.

The gene calls are TRBV24-1 and TRBJ2-5; 9 bases agree with TRBD1. This CDR3 contains 16 residues. J lost 5 bases, V lost 6 bases, and 12 bases had no gene match. Germline V gives CDR1 KGHDR, CDR2 SFDVKD. DNA of the CDR3: TGTGCCACCAGTCAGGGGGGACAGGGTTTTCTGGAGACCCAGTACTTC. It is translated as CATSQGGQGFLETQYF.

The rearrangement links TRBV19 to TRBJ1-1; the D is unclear. This CDR3 has 15 amino acids. V was pared by 3 bases and J by 2 bases, with 13 bases between. From germline, CDR1 is LNHDA and CDR2 SQIVND (reference sequence). CDR3 sequence (DNA): TGTGCCAGTAGTATCGGGGTCACGGTCAACACTGAAGCTTTCTTT. Amino acid sequence: CASSIGVTVNTEAFF.

The V and J genes are TRBV5-6 and TRBJ2-2, with 7 nucleotides matching TRBD2. The CDR3 extends over 16 amino acids. Germline values: CDR1 SGHDT, CDR2 YYEEEE. J lost 6 bases, V lost 3 bases, and 11 bases had no gene match. DNA of the CDR3: TGTGCCAGCAGCTCCTACGGGAGGCTCGGGTCCGGGGAGCTGTTTTTT. It encodes CASSSYGRLGSGELFF.

The rearrangement joins TRBV30 to TRBJ1-5; TRBD1 matches at 7 bases. The CDR3 length is 12 residues. V trimming: 6 bases; J trimming: 5 bases; junction bases outside the gene matches: 4. Germline V gene lookup returns CDR1 GTSNPN and CDR2 SVGIG (reference sequence). CDR3 region: CACGQEDQPQHF. As DNA, the CDR3 is TGTGCCTGTGGACAGGAGGATCAGCCCCAGCATTTT.

This clone has just a few counts. The rearrangement uses TRBV6-5 and TRBJ1-3; D is perhaps TRBD1 (5 bases). The CDR3 covers 14 residues. Germline values: CDR1 MNHEY, CDR2 SVGAGI. Trimming removed 3 bases from V and 4 bases from J, with 10 bases in between. As DNA, the CDR3 is TGTGCCAGCAGTTATCGGAGGGGCGGAAACACCATATATTTT. Protein product: CASSYRRGGNTIYF.

This chain uses TRBV5-1 with TRBJ1-2, with a possible D match to TRBD1 (6 bases). Per germline, CDR1 SGHRS and CDR2 YFSETQ. The V and J ends lost 5 bases and 2 bases respectively, with 19 bases between them. The CDR3 runs to 16 residues. CDR3: CASSPAGTPSNYGYTF. DNA for the CDR3: TGCGCCAGCAGTCCCGCCGGGACACCTTCGAACTATGGCTACACCTTC.

This chain connects TRBV28 to TRBJ1-4; 8 nucleotides align to TRBD1. CDR3 length: 17 amino acids. Germline assignment: CDR1 MDHEN and CDR2 SYDVKM. V dropped 2 bases and J dropped 0; count of bases not matched to a gene: 5. The CDR3 here is CASSLQGAFATNEKLFF. As DNA, the CDR3 is TGTGCCAGCAGTTTACAGGGGGCTTTCGCAACTAATGAAAAACTGTTTTTT.

The rearrangement links TRBV12-3 or TRBV12-4 to TRBJ1-4, with a possible D match to TRBD1 (5 bases). The V end was cut by 8 bases, the J end by 4 bases, with 8 bases between. The CDR3 contains 12 residues. The CDR3 DNA reads TGTGCCAGCGGGGGGTTTAATGAAAAACTGTTTTTT. Translated, it gives CASGGFNEKLFF.

The V call is TRBV7-8, the J call TRBJ2-7, with D uncertain. CDR1 and CDR2 (germline): SGHVS, FQNEAQ. Trimming left V 1 base short and J 2 bases short, with 6 bases between. The CDR3 length is 13 residues. This chain's CDR3 is CASSLVQAYEQYF. CDR3 nucleotides: TGTGCCAGCAGCTTAGTACAAGCCTACGAGCAGTACTTC.

The chain employs TRBV11-2 and TRBJ2-1; no clear D. This CDR3 contains 14 residues. The germline V and J ends were trimmed by 4 bases and 5 bases, with 12 bases remaining between them. CDR1 is SGHAT and CDR2 is FQNNGV in the germline V gene. Here the CDR3 DNA reads TGTGCCAGCAGCTACGTGCCCCGCGACAATGAGCAGTTCTTC. It translates to CASSYVPRDNEQFF.

The V gene is TRBV5-1, the J gene TRBJ2-5, with 7 positions matching TRBD2. The CDR3 runs 15 residues. The germline CDR1 and CDR2 sequences are SGHRS and YFSETQ. J gave up 4 bases and V 0 bases, and 6 bases lay outside the gene matches. The CDR3 DNA reads as TGCGCCAGCAGCTTGGTGGGGGGAGGGCCAGAGACCCAGTACTTC. This sequence encodes CASSLVGGGPETQYF. Supplemented by reference TRBV5-1 and TRBJ2-5, the full variable domain reads KAGVTQTPRYLIKTRGQQVTLSCSPISGHRSVSWYQQTPGQGLQFLFEYFSETQRNKGNFPGRFSGRQFSNSRSEMNVSTLELGDSALYLCASSLVGGGPETQYFGPGTRLLVL.

CDR3 sequence reads: CASSLAGDGYTF. For the CDR3, the DNA is TGTGCCAGCAGCTTAGCGGGGGATGGCTACACCTTC. The chain couples TRBV5-6 to TRBJ1-2, with D perhaps TRBD1 (5 bases). V was shortened by 2 bases and J by 6 bases, with 8 bases between the two germline ends. The CDR3 is 12 residues long. Germline V gene sequence: CDR1 SGHDT, CDR2 YYEEEE.

The chain joins TRBV29-1 to TRBJ1-5; 8 bases align to TRBD1. Germline V gene data show CDR1 as SQVTM and CDR2 as ANQGSEA. The CDR3 totals 14 residues. Trimming cost V 5 bases and J 0 bases; bases outside gene matches: 3. CDR3 DNA sequence: TGCAGCGTTCTGACAGGGGATAGCAATCAGCCCCAGCATTTT. This codes for CSVLTGDSNQPQHF.

The chain couples TRBV5-1 to TRBJ2-1, with TRBD2 matching 12 bases. The V gene's germline CDR1 is SGHRS and CDR2 YFSETQ. The CDR3 loop spans 17 amino acids. V trimming: 1 base; J trimming: 2 bases; junction bases outside the gene matches: 4. The CDR3 spells CASSLPLAGGTYNEQFF. The CDR3 DNA reads TGCGCCAGCAGCTTGCCACTAGCGGGAGGTACCTACAATGAGCAGTTCTTC.

This clone was found a few times. The chain is built from TRBV30 and TRBJ1-2; possibly TRBD1 for D (6 bases). Germline values: CDR1 GTSNPN, CDR2 SVGIG (reference sequence). Trimming removed 2 bases at V and 5 bases at J, with 12 bases between. The CDR3 contains 13 residues. CDR3 in amino acids: CAWSRDIRYGYTF. CDR3 in DNA: TGTGCCTGGAGTCGGGACATCCGGTATGGCTACACCTTC.

The rearrangement joins TRBV4-1 to TRBJ2-7; D may be TRBD1 (6 bases). Trimming took off 2 bases at V and 0 bases at J, with 14 bases between the two ends. CDR3 length: 16 residues. CDR1 MGHRA and CDR2 YSYEKL come from the germline V gene. In nucleotides, the CDR3 is TGCGCCAGCAGCCAAAGTCCTGACAGGCTCTCCTACGAGCAGTACTTC. This gives the protein CASSQSPDRLSYEQYF.

V usage is TRBV4-1 and J usage is TRBJ1-2; D ambiguous. Trimming took off 1 base at V and 4 bases at J, with 10 bases between the two ends. The CDR3 has 14 amino acids. The V gene's germline CDR1 is MGHRA and CDR2 YSYEKL. The CDR3 loop reads CASSQGTQPYGYTF. The CDR3 DNA sequence: TGCGCCAGCAGCCAAGGGACTCAACCCTATGGCTACACCTTC.

This chain links TRBV2 with TRBJ2-2; D gene unclear. V was trimmed by 7 bases and J by 6 bases, leaving 12 bases between them. The CDR3 totals 13 residues. Germline assignment: CDR1 SNHLY and CDR2 FYNNEI. CDR3 protein: CASIAQSAGELFF. CDR3 in DNA: TGTGCCAGCATTGCCCAGTCCGCCGGGGAGCTGTTTTTT.

V and J are TRBV19 and TRBJ1-5; tentatively, D is TRBD1 (6 bases). The CDR3 extends over 14 amino acids. V lost 7 bases, J lost 0 bases, and 10 bases lay in between. Germline CDR1 LNHDA, CDR2 SQIVND (reference sequence). The CDR3 nucleotides are TGTGCCAGTACGAGGGGGTTTAGCAATCAGCCCCAGCATTTT. Residues: CASTRGFSNQPQHF.

J is TRBJ2-7 and V is TRBV28; D unclear. V was cut by 5 bases and J by 0 bases, with 14 bases left in between. This CDR3 has 15 residues. Germline V gene lookup returns CDR1 MDHEN and CDR2 SYDVKM. The CDR3, as DNA: TGTGCCAGCAGTCCCGGTGGAGCGAGCTCCTACGAGCAGTACTTC. It translates to CASSPGGASSYEQYF. The variable domain in full, completed from reference TRBV28 and TRBJ2-7, reads DVKVTQSSRYLVKRTGEKVFLECVQDMDHENMFWYRQDPGLGLRLIYFSYDVKMKEKGDIPEGYSVSREKKERFSLILESASTNQTSMYLCASSPGGASSYEQYFGPGTRLTVT.

The rearrangement uses TRBV12-5 and TRBJ2-7; 9 positions match TRBD2. J gave up 6 bases and V 1 base, and 16 bases lay outside the gene matches. CDR1 is LGHNT and CDR2 is FRNRAP in the germline V gene. CDR3 length: 18 amino acids. CDR3 coding DNA: TGTGCTAGTGGTTTGGAGGGGAAGCGGGAGGTCTATTCCGGCGAGCAGTACTTC. Its translation is CASGLEGKREVYSGEQYF.

The chain recombines TRBV7-6 with TRBJ2-1; D is perhaps TRBD2 (5 bases). CDR1 is SGHVS and CDR2 is FNYEAQ in the germline V gene. The V and J ends lost 0 bases and 5 bases respectively, with 17 bases between them. CDR3 length: 17 residues. CDR3 residues: CASSLAEVSDKHNEQFF. The DNA for the CDR3 is TGTGCCAGCAGCTTAGCGGAGGTTAGTGACAAGCACAATGAGCAGTTCTTC.

V gene TRBV28 combines with J gene TRBJ2-5; 8 nucleotides match TRBD2. Germline loops: CDR1 MDHEN, CDR2 SYDVKM. This CDR3 has 13 residues. With 7 bases clipped from V and 4 bases from J, the junction kept 5 bases outside the gene matches. The CDR3 sequence is CASTPGGGETQYF. The CDR3 nucleotides are TGTGCCAGCACGCCCGGGGGGGGAGAGACCCAGTACTTC. The full variable domain, in which reference TRBV28 and TRBJ2-5 provide the parts outside the CDR3, is DVKVTQSSRYLVKRTGEKVFLECVQDMDHENMFWYRQDPGLGLRLIYFSYDVKMKEKGDIPEGYSVSREKKERFSLILESASTNQTSMYLCASTPGGGETQYFGPGTRLLVL.

The chain couples TRBV11-2 to TRBJ2-2; TRBD2 matches at 8 bases. J was trimmed by 4 bases and V by 1 base; bases with no gene match: 5. Germline V gene data show CDR1 as SGHAT and CDR2 as FQNNGV. This CDR3 contains 16 residues. CDR3 bases: TGTGCCAGCAGCTTAGCTCCGGCGGGAGGCACCGGGGAGCTGTTTTTT. Protein sequence: CASSLAPAGGTGELFF.